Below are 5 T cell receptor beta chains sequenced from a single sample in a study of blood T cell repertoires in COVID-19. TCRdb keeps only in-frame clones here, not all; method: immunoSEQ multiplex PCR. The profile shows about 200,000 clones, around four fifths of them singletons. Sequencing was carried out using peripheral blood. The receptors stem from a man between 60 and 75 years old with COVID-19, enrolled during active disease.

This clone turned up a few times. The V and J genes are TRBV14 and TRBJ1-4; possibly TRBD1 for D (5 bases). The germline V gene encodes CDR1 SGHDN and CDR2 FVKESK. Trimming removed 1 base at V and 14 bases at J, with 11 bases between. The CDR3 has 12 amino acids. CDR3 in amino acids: CASSQGRGRLFF. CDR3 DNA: TGTGCCAGCAGCCAAGGAAGGGGCCGCCTGTTTTTT.

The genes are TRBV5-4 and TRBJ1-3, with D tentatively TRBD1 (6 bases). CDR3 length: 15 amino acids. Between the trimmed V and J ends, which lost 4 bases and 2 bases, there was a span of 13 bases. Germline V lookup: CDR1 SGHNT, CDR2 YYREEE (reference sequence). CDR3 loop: CASSPGGSPGNTIYF. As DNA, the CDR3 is TGTGCCAGCAGCCCGGGGGGCAGCCCTGGAAACACCATATATTTT.

CDR3 protein: CASSPPSWDSDSYEQYF. The CDR3 bases are TGTGCCAGCTCACCACCAAGCTGGGACAGTGACTCCTACGAGCAGTACTTC. This chain links TRBV18 with TRBJ2-7; 7 nucleotides agree with TRBD1. This CDR3 is 17 amino acids long. CDR1 KGHSH and CDR2 LQKENI come from the germline V gene. Trimming at V came to 0 bases and at J to 0 bases, leaving 8 bases not matched to a gene.

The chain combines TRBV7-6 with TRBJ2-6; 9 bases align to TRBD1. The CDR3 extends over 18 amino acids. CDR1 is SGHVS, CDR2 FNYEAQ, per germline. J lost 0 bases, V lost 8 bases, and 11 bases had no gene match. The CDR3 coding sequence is TGTGCCAGCGGCAAGAGGGACAGGGCCTACTCTGGGGCCAACGTCCTGACTTTC. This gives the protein CASGKRDRAYSGANVLTF.

The CDR3 DNA sequence: TGCGCCAGCAGTGAGGAGGGAACAGCCTTCTACGAGCAGTACTTC. Protein product: CASSEEGTAFYEQYF. This sequence joins TRBV10-2 and TRBJ2-7; tentative D call: TRBD2 (5 bases). Germline-derived CDR1 and CDR2 are WSHSY and SAAADI. Trimming took 2 bases from V and 3 from J, leaving 14 bases between them. The CDR3 runs 15 residues.